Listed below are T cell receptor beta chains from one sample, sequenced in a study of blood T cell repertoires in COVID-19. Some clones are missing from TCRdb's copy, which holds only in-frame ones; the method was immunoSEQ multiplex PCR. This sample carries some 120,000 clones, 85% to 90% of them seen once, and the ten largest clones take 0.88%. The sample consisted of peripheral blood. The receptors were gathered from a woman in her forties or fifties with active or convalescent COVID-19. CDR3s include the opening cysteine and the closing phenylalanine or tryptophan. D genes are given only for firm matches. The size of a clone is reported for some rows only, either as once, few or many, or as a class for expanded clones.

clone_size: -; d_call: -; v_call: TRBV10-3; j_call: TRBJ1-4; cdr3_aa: CASRQLTNEKLFF; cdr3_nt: TGTGCCAGCCGACAGTTAACTAATGAAAAACTGTTTTTT
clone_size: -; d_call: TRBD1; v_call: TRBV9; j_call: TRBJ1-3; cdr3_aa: CASSAEDRGLVSGNTIYF; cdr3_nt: TGTGCCAGCAGCGCAGAGGACAGGGGGCTTGTTTCTGGAAACACCATATATTTT
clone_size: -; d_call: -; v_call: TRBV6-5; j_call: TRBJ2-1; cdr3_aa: CASRETGRYEQFF; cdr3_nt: TGTGCCAGCAGGGAGACAGGGAGGTATGAGCAGTTCTTC
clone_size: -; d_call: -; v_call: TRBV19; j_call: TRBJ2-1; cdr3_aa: CASREQGRLGEQFF; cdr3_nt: TGTGCCAGTAGAGAGCAGGGAAGGTTAGGGGAGCAGTTCTTC
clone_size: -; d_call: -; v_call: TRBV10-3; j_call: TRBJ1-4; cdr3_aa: CAIRPGGDEKLFF; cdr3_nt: TGTGCCATCAGACCCGGAGGGGATGAAAAACTGTTTTTT
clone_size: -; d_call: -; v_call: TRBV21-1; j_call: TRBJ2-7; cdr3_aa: CASSKEGGRYEQYF; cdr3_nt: TGTGCCAGCAGCAAAGAAGGGGGCCGGTACGAGCAGTACTTC
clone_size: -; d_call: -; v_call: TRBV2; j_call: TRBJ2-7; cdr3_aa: CASSMGGYEQYF; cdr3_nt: TGTGCCAGCAGTATGGGGGGATACGAGCAGTACTTC
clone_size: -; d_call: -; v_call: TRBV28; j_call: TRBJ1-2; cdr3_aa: CASRPGAAGYTF; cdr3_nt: TGTGCCAGCAGACCAGGGGCGGCTGGCTACACCTTC
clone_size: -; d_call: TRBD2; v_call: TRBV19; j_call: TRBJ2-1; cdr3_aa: CASSIPRGTSGGGNEQFF; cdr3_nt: TGTGCCAGTAGTATTCCTCGCGGGACTAGCGGCGGAGGCAATGAGCAGTTCTTC
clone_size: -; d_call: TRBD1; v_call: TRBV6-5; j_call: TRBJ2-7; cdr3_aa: CASRQGNSHEQYF; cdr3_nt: TGTGCCAGCAGACAGGGGAATAGCCACGAGCAGTACTTC
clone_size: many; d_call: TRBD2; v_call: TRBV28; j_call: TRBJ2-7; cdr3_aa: CASSSLAGGNGYEQYF; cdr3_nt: TGTGCCAGCAGTTCTCTAGCGGGAGGAAACGGCTACGAGCAGTACTTC
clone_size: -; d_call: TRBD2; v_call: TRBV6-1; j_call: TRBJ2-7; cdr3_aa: CASSEGSGVRYEQYF; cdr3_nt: TGTGCCAGCAGTGAAGGGAGCGGGGTGAGATACGAGCAGTACTTC
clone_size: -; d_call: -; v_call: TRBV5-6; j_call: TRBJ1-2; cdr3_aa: CASSYGVGRHGYTF; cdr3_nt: TGTGCCAGCAGCTATGGGGTGGGGCGGCACGGCTACACCTTC
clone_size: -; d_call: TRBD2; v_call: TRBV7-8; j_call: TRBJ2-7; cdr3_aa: CASSFSGRYEQYF; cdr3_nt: TGTGCCAGCAGCTTCAGCGGGAGATACGAGCAGTACTTC
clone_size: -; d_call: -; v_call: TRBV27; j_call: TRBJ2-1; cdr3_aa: CASRPESGTYYNEQFF; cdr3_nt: TGTGCCAGCAGGCCCGAATCCGGGACTTACTACAATGAGCAGTTCTTC
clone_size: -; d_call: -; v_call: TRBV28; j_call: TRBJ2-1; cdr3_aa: CASSFRLSGNNEQFF; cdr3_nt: TGTGCCAGCAGTTTTCGCCTATCGGGGAACAATGAGCAGTTCTTC
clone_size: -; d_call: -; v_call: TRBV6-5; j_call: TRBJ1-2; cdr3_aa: CASGKTENYGYTF; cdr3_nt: TGTGCCAGCGGTAAGACAGAGAACTATGGCTACACCTTC
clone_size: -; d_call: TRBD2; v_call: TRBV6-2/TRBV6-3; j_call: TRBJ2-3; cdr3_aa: CASSSGTSGSTDTQYF; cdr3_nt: TGTGCCAGCAGCTCCGGGACTAGCGGGAGCACAGATACGCAGTATTTT
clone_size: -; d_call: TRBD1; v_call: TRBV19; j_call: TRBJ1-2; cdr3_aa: CASPRGTAVPGYTF; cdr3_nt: TGTGCCAGTCCGAGGGGGACAGCGGTCCCTGGCTACACCTTC
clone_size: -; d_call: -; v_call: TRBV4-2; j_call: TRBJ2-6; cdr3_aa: CASSQDRSSGANVLTF; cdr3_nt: TGTGCCAGCAGCCAAGATAGGAGCTCTGGGGCCAACGTCCTGACTTTC
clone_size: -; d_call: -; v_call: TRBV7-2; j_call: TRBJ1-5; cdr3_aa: CASSLVGVLNQPQHF; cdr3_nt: TGTGCCAGCAGCTTAGTCGGGGTATTGAATCAGCCCCAGCATTTT
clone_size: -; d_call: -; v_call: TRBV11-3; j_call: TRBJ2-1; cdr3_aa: CASSLGLAPNEQFF; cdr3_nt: TGTGCCAGCAGCTTGGGACTGGCCCCCAATGAGCAGTTCTTC
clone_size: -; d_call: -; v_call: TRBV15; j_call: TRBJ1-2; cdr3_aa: CATSRQGGERYYGYTF; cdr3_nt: TGTGCCACCAGCAGGCAGGGAGGTGAACGATACTATGGCTACACCTTC
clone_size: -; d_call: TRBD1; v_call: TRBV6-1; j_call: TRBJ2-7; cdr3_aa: CASSDRDSGSYEQYF; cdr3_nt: TGTGCCAGCAGTGACCGGGACAGTGGCTCCTACGAGCAGTACTTC
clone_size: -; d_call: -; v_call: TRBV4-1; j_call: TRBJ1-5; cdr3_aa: CASSQDSDTAKHF; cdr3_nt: TGCGCCAGCAGCCAAGACTCGGACACGGCCAAGCATTTT
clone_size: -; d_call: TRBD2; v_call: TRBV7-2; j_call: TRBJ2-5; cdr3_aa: CASSLSSSGGQETQYF; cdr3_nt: TGTGCCAGCAGCTTATCCTCCTCGGGGGGCCAAGAGACCCAGTACTTC
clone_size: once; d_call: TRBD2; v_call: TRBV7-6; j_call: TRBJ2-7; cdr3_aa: CASSPSGGKSYEQYF; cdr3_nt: TGTGCCAGCAGCCCTTCGGGAGGGAAGTCCTACGAGCAGTACTTC
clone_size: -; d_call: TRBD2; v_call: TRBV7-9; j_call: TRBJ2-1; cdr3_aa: CASSLASGAEQFF; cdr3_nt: TGTGCCAGCAGCTTAGCGAGCGGGGCTGAGCAGTTCTTC
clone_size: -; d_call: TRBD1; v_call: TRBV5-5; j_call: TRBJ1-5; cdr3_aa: CASSLGTGDQPQHF; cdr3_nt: TGTGCCAGCAGCTTGGGGACAGGGGACCAGCCCCAGCATTTT
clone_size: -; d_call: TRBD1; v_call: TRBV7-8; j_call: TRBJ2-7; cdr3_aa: CASSLGRGQGWPYEQYF; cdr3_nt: TGTGCCAGCAGCTTAGGACGGGGACAGGGCTGGCCCTACGAGCAGTACTTC
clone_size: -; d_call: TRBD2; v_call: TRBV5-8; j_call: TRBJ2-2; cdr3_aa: CASSPDFPSGRATGELFF; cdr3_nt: TGTGCCAGCAGCCCGGACTTCCCTAGCGGGAGGGCCACCGGGGAGCTGTTTTTT
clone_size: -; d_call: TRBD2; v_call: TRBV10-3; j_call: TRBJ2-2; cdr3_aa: CASKGRLAGGSANTGELFF; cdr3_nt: TGTGCCTCCAAGGGGAGACTAGCGGGAGGTTCTGCGAACACCGGGGAGCTGTTTTTT
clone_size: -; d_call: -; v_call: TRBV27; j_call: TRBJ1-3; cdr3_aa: CASSLRGWSGNTIYF; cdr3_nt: TGTGCCAGCAGCCTGAGGGGGTGGTCTGGAAACACCATATATTTT
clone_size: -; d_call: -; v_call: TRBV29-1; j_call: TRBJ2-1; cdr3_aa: CSVGRTSNEQFF; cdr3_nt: TGCAGCGTTGGGAGGACCTCCAATGAGCAGTTCTTC
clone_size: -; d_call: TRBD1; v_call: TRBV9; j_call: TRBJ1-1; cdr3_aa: CASSPDGTGHEAFF; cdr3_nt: TGTGCCAGCAGCCCTGACGGGACAGGGCATGAAGCTTTCTTT
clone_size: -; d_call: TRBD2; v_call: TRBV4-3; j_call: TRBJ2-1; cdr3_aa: CASSQDPSGGSYNEQFF; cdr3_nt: TGCGCCAGCAGCCAAGACCCTAGCGGAGGCTCCTACAATGAGCAGTTCTTC
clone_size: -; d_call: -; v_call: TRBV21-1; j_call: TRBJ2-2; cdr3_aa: CASSCGLYGRGAVF; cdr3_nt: TGTGCCAGCAGTTGCGGACTATACGGACGGGGAGCTGTTTTT
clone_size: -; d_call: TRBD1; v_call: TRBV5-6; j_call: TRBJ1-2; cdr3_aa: CASSRIIPGTGGDGYTF; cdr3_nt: TGTGCCAGCAGCCGGATTATTCCCGGGACAGGGGGAGATGGCTACACCTTC
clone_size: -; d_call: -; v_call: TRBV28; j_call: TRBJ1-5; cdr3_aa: CASSFGQTNQPQHF; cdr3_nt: TGTGCCAGCAGTTTTGGACAGACTAATCAGCCCCAGCATTTT
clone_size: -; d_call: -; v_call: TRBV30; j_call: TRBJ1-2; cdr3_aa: CAWISWRGGYGYTF; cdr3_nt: TGTGCCTGGATAAGTTGGAGAGGCGGCTATGGCTACACCTTC
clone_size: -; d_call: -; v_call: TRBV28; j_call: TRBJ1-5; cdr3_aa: CASAQGISNQPQHF; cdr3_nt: TGTGCCAGCGCACAGGGCATTAGCAATCAGCCCCAGCATTTT
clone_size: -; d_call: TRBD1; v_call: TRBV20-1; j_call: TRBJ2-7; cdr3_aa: CSAGDRDEQYF; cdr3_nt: TGCAGTGCAGGTGACAGGGACGAGCAGTACTTC
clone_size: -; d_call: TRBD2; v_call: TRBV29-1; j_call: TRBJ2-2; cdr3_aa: CSVEWRKVAGRRELFF; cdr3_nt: TGCAGCGTTGAATGGAGGAAGGTAGCGGGGAGAAGGGAGCTGTTTTTT
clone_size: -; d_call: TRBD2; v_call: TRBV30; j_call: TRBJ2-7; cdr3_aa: CAWSPAGTYEQYF; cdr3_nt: TGTGCCTGGAGTCCAGCGGGGACCTACGAGCAGTACTTC